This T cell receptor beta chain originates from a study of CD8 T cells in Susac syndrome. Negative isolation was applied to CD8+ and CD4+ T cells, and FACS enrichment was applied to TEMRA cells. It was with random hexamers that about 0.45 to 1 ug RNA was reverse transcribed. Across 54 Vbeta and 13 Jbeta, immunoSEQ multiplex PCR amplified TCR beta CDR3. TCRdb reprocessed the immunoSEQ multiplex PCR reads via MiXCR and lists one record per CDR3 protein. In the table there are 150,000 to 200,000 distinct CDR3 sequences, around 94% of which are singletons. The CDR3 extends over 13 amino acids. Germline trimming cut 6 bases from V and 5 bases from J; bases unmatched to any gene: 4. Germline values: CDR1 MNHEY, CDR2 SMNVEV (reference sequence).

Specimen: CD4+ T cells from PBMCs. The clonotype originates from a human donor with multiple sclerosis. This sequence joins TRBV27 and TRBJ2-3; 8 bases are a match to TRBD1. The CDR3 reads CASRPQGGDTQYF. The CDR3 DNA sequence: TGTGCCAGCAGGCCACAGGGGGGAGATACGCAGTATTTT.